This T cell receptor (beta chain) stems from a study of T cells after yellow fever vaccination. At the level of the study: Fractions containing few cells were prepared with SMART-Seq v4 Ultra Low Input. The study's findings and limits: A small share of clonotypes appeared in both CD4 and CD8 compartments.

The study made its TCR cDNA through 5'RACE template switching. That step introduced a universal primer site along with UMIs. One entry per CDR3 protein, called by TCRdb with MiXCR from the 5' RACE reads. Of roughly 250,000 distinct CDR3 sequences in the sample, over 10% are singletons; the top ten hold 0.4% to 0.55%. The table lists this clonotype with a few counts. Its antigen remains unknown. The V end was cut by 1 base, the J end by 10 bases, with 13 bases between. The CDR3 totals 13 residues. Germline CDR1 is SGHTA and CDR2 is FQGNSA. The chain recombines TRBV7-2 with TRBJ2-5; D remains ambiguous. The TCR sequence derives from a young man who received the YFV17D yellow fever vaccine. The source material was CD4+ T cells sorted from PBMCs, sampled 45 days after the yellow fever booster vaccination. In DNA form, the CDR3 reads TGTGCCAGCAGCTTAGTGGGCAGTGGTATCCAGTACTTC. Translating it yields CASSLVGSGIQYF.